The 5 T cell receptor beta chains listed next were all sequenced from one sample in a study of regulatory T cells in long-lasting Graves disease. Regarding time point: persistent/refractory GD, antithyroid drugs over 5 years with positive TRAb. PBMCs were the source of the RNA used for TCR sequencing. According to the study, TCR beta libraries were built with iRepertoire HTBI primers and CDR3-region Arm-PCR. MiXCR, run by TCRdb on the multiplex PCR reads, gives a single entry per CDR3 protein. The table includes about 660,000 distinct CDR3 sequences, around 32% detected once. The specimen comprised peripheral blood mononuclear cells (PBMCs), sampled when the disease was refractory, from a patient treated with antithyroid drugs. All receptors derive from a female donor with Graves disease.

There are a few counts of this clonotype. This sequence joins TRBV20-1 and TRBJ2-7; a weak D match, TRBD1 (5 bases). Germline lookup yields CDR1 DFQATT and CDR2 SNEGSKA (reference sequence). Between the trimmed V and J ends, which lost 3 bases and 4 bases, there was a span of 22 bases. The CDR3 length is 16 residues. The CDR3 reads CSARVGSNWKGYEQYF. CDR3 sequence (DNA): TGCAGTGCTAGGGTAGGGTCCAACTGGAAGGGGTACGAGCAGTACTTC.

The rearrangement uses TRBV6-2 or TRBV6-3 and TRBJ1-4, with a weak D call TRBD1 (5 bases). CDR3 length: 17 amino acids. CDR1 is MNHEY, CDR2 SVGEGT, per germline. The V and J ends lost 7 bases and 0 bases respectively, with 18 bases between them. The CDR3 loop is CASTTGGTPSTNEKLFF. The DNA of the CDR3 is TGTGCCAGCACGACGGGGGGTACACCTTCAACTAATGAAAAACTGTTTTTT.

This clonotype was detected a few times. V and J are TRBV12-3 or TRBV12-4 and TRBJ1-4, with D possibly TRBD1 on 5 matching bases. CDR3 length: 14 amino acids. V gave up 5 bases and J gave up 7 bases, with 14 bases separating them. The CDR3 protein is CASSPPGFIEKLFF. CDR3 nucleotides: TGTGCCAGCAGTCCGCCAGGGTTTATTGAAAAACTGTTTTTT.

This clonotype occurred a few times. The rearrangement joins TRBV2 to TRBJ1-6, with a tentative D call TRBD1 (6 bases). The CDR3 has 15 amino acids. Trimming removed 6 bases from V and 2 bases from J, with 11 bases in between. Germline CDR1 reads SNHLY; CDR2 reads FYNNEI. CDR3 region: CASRGRGPYNSPLHF. The DNA for the CDR3 is TGTGCCAGCAGGGGCAGGGGACCCTATAATTCACCCCTCCACTTT.

This clonotype has more than one count but fewer than ten. V usage is TRBV5-1 and J usage is TRBJ1-1, with D perhaps matching TRBD1 (5 bases). CDR1 SGHRS and CDR2 YFSETQ come from the germline V gene. The CDR3 length is 13 residues. The V end lost 2 bases, the J end lost 7 bases, and 12 bases lay between the germline ends. CDR3 in amino acids: CASSLDFGGEAFF. The CDR3 nucleotides are TGCGCCAGCAGCTTAGATTTTGGGGGTGAAGCTTTCTTT.